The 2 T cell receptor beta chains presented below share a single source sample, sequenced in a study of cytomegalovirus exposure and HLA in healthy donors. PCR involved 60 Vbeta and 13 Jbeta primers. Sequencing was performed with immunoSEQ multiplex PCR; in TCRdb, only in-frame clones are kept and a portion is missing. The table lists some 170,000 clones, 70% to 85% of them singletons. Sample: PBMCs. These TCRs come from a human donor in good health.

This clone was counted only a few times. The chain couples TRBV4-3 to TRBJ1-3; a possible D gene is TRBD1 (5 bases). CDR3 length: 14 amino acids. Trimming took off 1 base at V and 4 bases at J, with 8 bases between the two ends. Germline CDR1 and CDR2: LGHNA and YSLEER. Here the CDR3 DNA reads TGCGCCAGCAGCCAAGGGGGCACGGGAAACACCATATATTTT. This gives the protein CASSQGGTGNTIYF.

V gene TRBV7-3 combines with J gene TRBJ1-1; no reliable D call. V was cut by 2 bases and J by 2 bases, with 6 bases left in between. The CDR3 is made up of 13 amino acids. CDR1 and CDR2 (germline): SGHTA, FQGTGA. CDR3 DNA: TGTGCCAGCAGCTTACGGTTCAACACTGAAGCTTTCTTT. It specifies CASSLRFNTEAFF.